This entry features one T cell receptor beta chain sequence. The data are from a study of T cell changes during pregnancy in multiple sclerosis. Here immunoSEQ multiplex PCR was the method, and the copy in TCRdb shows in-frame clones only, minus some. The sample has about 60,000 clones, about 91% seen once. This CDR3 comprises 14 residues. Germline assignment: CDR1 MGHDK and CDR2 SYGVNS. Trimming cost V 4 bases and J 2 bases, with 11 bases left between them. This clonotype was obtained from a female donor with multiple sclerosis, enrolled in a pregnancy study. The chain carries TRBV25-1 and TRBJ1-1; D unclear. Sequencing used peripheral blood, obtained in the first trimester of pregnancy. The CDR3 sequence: CASSVKGGNTEAFF. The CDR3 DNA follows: TGTGCCAGCAGTGTCAAGGGAGGAAACACTGAAGCTTTCTTT. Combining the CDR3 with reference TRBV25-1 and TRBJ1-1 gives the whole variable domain EADIYQTPRYLVIGTGKKITLECSQTMGHDKMYWYQQDPGMELHLIHYSYGVNSTEKGDLSSESTVSRIRTEHFPLTLESARPSHTSQYLCASSVKGGNTEAFFGQGTRLTVV.